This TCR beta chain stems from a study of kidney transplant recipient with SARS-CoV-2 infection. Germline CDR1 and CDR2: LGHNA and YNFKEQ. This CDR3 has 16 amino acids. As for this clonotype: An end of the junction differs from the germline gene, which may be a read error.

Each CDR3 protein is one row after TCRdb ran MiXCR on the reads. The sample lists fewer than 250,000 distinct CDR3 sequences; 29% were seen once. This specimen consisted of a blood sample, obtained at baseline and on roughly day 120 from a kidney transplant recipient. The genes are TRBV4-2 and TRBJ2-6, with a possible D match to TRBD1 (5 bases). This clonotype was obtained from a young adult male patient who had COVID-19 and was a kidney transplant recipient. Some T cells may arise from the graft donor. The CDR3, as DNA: TGTGCCAGCAGCCAAGATTCCGCCTCTGGGGCCAACGTCCTGGCTTTC. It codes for CASSQDSASGANVLAF.